This TCR beta chain was obtained from a study of blood T cell repertoires in COVID-19. As for the study in general: The origin of the acute and convalescent COVID-19 samples was the United States, Italy and Spain. Sample material is recorded as cDNA or gDNA derived from T cells, B-cell-depleted T cells, or PBMCs.

The data were produced by immunoSEQ multiplex PCR, yet TCRdb's version contains in-frame clones alone and is incomplete. The sample shows approximately 150,000 clones, 80% to 90% of them seen only once. Participant ages covered roughly 18 to 89 years across about two dozen US areas. Donors of Cohort 3 who recovered were those that had two negative PCRs, clearance, or symptom resolution. V lost 5 bases and J lost 4; bases outside the gene matches: 4. The V gene's germline CDR1 is SNHLY and CDR2 FYNNEI. The CDR3 has 15 amino acids. The clonotype originates from a woman between 45 and 60 years old who had recovered from COVID-19. The sequenced sample consisted of PBMCs or T cells enriched from blood (not recorded which). The chain uses TRBV2 and TRBJ2-2, with 10 bases fitting TRBD2. CDR3 bases: TGTGCCAGCAGTTCCGGGACTAGCGTCACCGGGGAGCTGTTTTTT. The encoded protein is CASSSGTSVTGELFF.